The source of this T cell receptor beta chain is a study of post-analysis software for immune sequencing data. As for the study in general: The courses of disease that were included comprised relapsing-remitting, secondary progressive and progressive-relapsing multiple sclerosis. Study conclusions and caveats: Controls' normalized Chao1 diversity significantly exceeded that of multiple sclerosis patients. Samples from a shared batch, those prepared together, strongly co-clustered by F measure. TRBV segments more frequent in patients than in controls numbered five and included TRBV5-6, TRBV5-1 and TRBV20-1.

With respect to this clonotype: No antigen is known for it.

This CDR3 region has 16 residues. V was pared by 0 bases and J by 4 bases, with 16 bases between. In germline, CDR1 is SGHRS, CDR2 YFSETQ. Unique molecular identifiers tagged the TCR beta cDNA libraries. Input populations of roughly 1 to 11 million T cells gave rise to about 480,000 cDNA molecules. TCRdb recomputed calls from the PCR reads with MiXCR, one row per CDR3 protein. The data contain fewer than 900,000 distinct CDR3 sequences, 46% of them singletons. Sample: blood. The clonotype comes from a girl aged 10 to 17 with multiple sclerosis. This chain links TRBV5-1 with TRBJ1-1; D uncertain. CDR3 nucleotides: TGCGCCAGCAGCTTGGAGGGCTCTTCGGCTGGCACTGAAGCTTTCTTT. Amino acids: CASSLEGSSAGTEAFF.